Listed here is a single T cell receptor (beta chain). These data come from a study of blood T cell repertoires in COVID-19. Study context: Samples of COVID-19 (acute and convalescent) were obtained from the United States, Italy and Spain. In each case, the material was cDNA or gDNA derived from T cells, B-cell-depleted T cells, or PBMCs.

CDR1 MDHEN and CDR2 SYDVKM come from the germline V gene. Trimming left V 6 bases short and J 2 bases short, with 10 bases between. This CDR3 is built from 13 residues. Authors' analysis steps: Quantification of nucleated cells was approximated via reference gene primer amplification. TCRdb's copy holds only in-frame clones and misses some; the assay was immunoSEQ multiplex PCR. V and J calls plus clone size are reproduced from that table; the DNA served to infer D and trimming. In the table there are a few hundred thousand clones, 80% to 85% of which are singletons. This sequence originates from a woman aged 40 to 49 who had recovered from COVID-19. Input material: peripheral blood. The chain employs TRBV28 and TRBJ1-1; maybe TRBD1 (5 bases). CDR3 DNA sequence: TGTGCCAGCAGGCCCACAGGAAACACTGAAGCTTTCTTT. This translates into CASRPTGNTEAFF.